This T cell receptor (beta chain) derives from a study of blood T cell repertoires in COVID-19. Study at large: PBMCs, B-cell-depleted T cells, or T cells provided the cDNA or gDNA that made up the material.

This CDR3 is 14 amino acids long. The ends were cut back, 6 bases at V and 5 bases at J, with 14 bases in the middle. Germline values: CDR1 MGHRA, CDR2 YSYEKL. The assay was immunoSEQ multiplex PCR, and TCRdb's table has in-frame clones only and misses some. The top ten clones hold about 7% of a sample with a few hundred thousand clones, approximately 90% of them seen once. This chain uses TRBV4-1 with TRBJ2-1, with D possibly being TRBD2 (5 bases). The sequence was obtained from a woman under 40 with COVID-19, enrolled during active disease. The sequenced sample consisted of peripheral blood. CDR3 loop: CASRSGLTNNEQFF. The CDR3 coding sequence is TGCGCCAGCAGGAGCGGACTGACAAACAATGAGCAGTTCTTC.